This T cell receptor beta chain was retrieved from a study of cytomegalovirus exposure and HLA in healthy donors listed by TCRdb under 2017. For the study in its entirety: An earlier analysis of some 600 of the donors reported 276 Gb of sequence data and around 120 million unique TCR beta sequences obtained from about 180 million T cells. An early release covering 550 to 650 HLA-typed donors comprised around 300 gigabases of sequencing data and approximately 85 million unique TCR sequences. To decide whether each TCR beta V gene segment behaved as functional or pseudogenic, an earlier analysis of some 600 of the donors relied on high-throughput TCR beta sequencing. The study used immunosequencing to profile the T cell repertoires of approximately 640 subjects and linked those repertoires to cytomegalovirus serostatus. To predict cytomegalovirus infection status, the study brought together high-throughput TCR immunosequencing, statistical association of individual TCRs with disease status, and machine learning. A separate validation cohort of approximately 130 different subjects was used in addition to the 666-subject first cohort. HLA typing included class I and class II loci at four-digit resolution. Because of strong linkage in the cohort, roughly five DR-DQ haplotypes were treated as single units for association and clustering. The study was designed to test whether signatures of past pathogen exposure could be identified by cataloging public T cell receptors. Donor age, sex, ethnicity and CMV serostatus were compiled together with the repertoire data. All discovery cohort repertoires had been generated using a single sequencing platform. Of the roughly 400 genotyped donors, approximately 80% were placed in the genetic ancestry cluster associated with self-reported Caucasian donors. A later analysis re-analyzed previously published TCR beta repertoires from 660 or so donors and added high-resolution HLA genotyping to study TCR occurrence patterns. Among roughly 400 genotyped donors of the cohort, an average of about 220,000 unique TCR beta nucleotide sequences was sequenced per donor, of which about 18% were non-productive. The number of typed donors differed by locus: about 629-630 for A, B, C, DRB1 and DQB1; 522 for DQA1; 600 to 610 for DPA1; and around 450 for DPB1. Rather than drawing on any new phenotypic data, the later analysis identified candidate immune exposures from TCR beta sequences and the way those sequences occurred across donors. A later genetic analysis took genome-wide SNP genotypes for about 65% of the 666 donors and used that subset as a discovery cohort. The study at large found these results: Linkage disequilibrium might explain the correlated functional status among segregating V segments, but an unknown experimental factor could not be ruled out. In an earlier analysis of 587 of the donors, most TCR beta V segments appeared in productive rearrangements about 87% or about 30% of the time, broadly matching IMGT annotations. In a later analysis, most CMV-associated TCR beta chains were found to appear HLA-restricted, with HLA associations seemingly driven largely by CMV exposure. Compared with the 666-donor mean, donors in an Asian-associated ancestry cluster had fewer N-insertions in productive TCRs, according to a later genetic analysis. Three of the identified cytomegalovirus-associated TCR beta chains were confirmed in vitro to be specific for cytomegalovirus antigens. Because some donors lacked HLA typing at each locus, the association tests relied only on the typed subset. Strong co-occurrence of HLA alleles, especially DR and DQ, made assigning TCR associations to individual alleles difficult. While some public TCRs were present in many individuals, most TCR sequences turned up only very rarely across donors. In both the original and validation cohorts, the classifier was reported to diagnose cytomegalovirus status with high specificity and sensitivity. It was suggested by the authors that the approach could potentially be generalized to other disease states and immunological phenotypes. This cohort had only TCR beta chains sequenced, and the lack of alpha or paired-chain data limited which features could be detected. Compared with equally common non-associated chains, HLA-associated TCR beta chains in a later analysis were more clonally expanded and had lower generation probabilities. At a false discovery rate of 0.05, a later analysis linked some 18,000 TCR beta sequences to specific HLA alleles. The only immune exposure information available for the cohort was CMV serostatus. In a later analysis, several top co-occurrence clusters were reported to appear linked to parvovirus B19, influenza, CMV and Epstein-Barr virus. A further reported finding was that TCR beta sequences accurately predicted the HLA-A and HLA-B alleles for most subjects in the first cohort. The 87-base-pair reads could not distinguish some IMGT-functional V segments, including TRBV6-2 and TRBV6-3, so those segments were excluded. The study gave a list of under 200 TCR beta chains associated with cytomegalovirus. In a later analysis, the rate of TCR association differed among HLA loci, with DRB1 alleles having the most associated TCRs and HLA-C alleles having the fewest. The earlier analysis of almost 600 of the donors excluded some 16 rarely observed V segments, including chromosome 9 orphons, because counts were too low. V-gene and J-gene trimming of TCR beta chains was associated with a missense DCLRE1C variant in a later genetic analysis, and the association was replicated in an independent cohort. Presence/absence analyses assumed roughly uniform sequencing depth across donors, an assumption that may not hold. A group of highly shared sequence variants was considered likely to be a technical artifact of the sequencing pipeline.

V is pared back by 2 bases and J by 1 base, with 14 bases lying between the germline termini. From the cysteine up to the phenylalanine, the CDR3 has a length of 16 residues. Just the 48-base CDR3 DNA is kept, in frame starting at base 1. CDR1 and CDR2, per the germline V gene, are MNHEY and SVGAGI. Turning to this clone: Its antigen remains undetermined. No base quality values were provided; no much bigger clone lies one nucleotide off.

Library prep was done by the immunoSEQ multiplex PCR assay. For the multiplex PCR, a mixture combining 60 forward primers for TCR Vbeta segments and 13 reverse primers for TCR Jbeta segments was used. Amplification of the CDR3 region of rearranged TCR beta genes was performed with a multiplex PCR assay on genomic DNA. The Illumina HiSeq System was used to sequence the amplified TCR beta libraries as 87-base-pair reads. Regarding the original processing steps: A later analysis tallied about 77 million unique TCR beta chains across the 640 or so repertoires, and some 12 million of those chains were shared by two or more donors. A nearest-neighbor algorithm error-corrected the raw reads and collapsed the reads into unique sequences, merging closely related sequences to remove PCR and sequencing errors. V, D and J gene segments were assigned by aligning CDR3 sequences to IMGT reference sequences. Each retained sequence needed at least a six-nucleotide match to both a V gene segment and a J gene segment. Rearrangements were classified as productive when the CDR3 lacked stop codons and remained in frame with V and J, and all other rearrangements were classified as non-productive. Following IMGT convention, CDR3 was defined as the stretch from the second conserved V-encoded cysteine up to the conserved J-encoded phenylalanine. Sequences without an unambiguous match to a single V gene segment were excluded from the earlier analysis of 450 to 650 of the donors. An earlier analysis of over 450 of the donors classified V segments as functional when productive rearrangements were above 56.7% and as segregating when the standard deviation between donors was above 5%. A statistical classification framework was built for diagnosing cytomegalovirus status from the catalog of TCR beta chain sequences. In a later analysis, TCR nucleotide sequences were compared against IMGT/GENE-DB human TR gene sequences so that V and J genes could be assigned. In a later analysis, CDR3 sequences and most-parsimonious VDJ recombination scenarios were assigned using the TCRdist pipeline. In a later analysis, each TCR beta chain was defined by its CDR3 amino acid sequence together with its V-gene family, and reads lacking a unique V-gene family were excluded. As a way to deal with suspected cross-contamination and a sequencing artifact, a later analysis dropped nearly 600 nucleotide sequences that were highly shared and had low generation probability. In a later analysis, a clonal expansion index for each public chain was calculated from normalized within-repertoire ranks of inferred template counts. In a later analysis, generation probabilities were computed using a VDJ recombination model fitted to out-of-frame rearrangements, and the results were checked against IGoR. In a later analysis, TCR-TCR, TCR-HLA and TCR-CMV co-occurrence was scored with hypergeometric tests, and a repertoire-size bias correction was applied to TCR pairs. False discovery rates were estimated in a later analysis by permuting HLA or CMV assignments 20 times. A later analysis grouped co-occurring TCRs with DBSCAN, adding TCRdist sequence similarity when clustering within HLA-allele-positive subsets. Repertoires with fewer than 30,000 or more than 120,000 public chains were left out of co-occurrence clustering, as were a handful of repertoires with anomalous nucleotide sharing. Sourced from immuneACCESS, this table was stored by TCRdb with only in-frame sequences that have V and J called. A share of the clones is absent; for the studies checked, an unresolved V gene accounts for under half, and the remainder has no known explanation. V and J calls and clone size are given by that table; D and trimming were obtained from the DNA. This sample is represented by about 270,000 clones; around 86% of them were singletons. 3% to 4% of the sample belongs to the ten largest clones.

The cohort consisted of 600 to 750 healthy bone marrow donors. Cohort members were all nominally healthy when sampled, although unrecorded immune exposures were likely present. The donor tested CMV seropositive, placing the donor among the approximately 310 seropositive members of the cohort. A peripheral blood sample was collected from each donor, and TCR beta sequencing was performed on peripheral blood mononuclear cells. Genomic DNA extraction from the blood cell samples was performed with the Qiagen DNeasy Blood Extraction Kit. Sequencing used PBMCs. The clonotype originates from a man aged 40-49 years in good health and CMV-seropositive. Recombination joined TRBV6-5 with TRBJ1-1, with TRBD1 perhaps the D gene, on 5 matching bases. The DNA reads TGTGCCAGCAGTTACGGGGCAGGGATCCAGAACACTGAAGCTTTCTTT. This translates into CASSYGAGIQNTEAFF.